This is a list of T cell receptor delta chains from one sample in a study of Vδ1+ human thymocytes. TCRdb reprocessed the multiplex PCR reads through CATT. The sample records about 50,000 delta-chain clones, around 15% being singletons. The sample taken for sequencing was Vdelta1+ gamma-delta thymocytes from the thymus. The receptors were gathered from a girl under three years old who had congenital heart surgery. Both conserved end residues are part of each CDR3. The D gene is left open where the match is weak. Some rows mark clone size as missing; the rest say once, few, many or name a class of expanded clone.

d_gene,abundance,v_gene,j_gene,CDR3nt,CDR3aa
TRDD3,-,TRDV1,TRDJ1,TGTGCTCTTGGGCTGCCTACGGGGCCCGTACTGGGGGCCCTCCGATACACCGATAAACTCATCTTT,CALGLPTGPVLGALRYTDKLIF
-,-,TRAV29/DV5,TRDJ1,TGTGCAGCAAGCCCCCCCTACGTCTACTGGAGGCTCATCTTT,CAASPPYVYWRLIF
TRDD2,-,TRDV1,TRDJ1,TGTGCTCTTGGGGACCCTTCCTACCCTAAGGATAAACTCATCTTT,CALGDPSYPKDKLIF
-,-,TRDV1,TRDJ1,TGCGCTCTTGGGGATCGATTCACTTTCACCATCTTT,CALGDRFTFTIF
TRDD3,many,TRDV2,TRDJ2,TGTGCCTGTGAAGTACTGGGGGGGGAACCTTTGACAGCACAACTCTTCTTT,CACEVLGGEPLTAQLFF
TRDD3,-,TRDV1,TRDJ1,TGTGCTCTTGGGGGCACCTGGACACAAGGTAGGGGCTTAAGGGGGATACGGAAACTCATCTTT,CALGGTWTQGRGLRGIRKLIF
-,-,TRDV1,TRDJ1,TGTGCTCTTGGGGCCCACAAAAAATTCCTTACCCGGGTGCGCGGCACCGATAAACTCATCTTT,CALGAHKKFLTRVRGTDKLIF
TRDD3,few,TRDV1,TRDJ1,TGTGCTCTTGGGGCTTCTCCCGGGACCGTACTGGGGGATCCCGATAAACTCATCTTT,CALGASPGTVLGDPDKLIF
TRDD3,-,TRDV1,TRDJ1,TGTGCTCTTGGGGAACTCTCCACACTTAACTGGGGGAACTTACAGTACACCGATAAACTCATCTTT,CALGELSTLNWGNLQYTDKLIF
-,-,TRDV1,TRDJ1,TGTGCTCTTGGGGAAGGCTCCTACCGGGGGACAAGCCCCTACACCGATAAACTCATCTTT,CALGEGSYRGTSPYTDKLIF
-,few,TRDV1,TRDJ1,TGTGCTCTTGGGGAACGGACGATCCGATCGGGGGACCATTACACCGATAAACTCATCTTT,CALGERTIRSGDHYTDKLIF
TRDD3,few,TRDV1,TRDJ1,TGTGCTCTTGCTGCCTTCGGAACTGGGGGAACCCAAGCCTACACCGATAAACTCATCTTT,CALAAFGTGGTQAYTDKLIF
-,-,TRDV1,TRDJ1,TGTGCTCTTGGGGAACTGAGACCGGCCTTGGCAAACACCGATAAACTCATCTTT,CALGELRPALANTDKLIF
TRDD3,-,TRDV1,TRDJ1,TGTGCTCTTGGGGAAGGGGTCCTATTAGCCACCCCGTCTGGGGGATACGAACTCATCTTT,CALGEGVLLATPSGGYELIF
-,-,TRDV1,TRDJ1,TGTGCTCTTGGGGAACTAGGCCCCCCGTACTGCCACACCGATAAACTCATCTTT,CALGELGPPYCHTDKLIF
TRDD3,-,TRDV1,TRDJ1,TGTGCTCTTGGGGAGTTTCCGGGTTTACGACTGGGGGATAGGGCCGATAAACTCATCTTT,CALGEFPGLRLGDRADKLIF